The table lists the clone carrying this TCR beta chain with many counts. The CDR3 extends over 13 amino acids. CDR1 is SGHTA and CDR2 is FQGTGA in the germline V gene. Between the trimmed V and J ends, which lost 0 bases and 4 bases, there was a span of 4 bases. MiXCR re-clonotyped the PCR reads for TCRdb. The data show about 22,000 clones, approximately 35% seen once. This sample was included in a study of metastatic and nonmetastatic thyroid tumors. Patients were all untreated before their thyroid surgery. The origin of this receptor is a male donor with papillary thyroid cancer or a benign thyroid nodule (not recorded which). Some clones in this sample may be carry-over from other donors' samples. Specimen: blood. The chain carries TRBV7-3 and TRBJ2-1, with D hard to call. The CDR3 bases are TGTGCCAGCAGCTTAACTACTTACAATGAGCAGTTCTTC. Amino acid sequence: CASSLTTYNEQFF.